This T cell receptor beta chain was obtained from a study of blood T cell repertoires in COVID-19. On this clone itself: Germline and junction disagree at one end, which may indicate a read error.

The CDR3 is 14 residues long. Germline-derived CDR1 and CDR2 are GTSNPN and SVGIG (reference sequence). The data were produced by immunoSEQ multiplex PCR, yet TCRdb's version contains in-frame clones alone and is incomplete. The table includes approximately 250,000 clones, approximately 86% detected once. The chain is built from TRBV30 and TRBJ2-3, with D perhaps TRBD1 or TRBD2 (7 bases each). The TCR was taken from a man aged 40-49 years with active or convalescent COVID-19. The sample consisted of peripheral blood. DNA for the CDR3: TGTGCCGGGAGGGGGCAGGTGGGCACAGATACGCAGTATTTT. This translates into CAGRGQVGTDTQYF.